Listed below are T cell receptor beta chains from one sample, sequenced in a study of control samples from healthy donors and cancer patients. Sequencing was performed with immunoSEQ multiplex PCR; in TCRdb, only in-frame clones are kept and a portion is missing. The table for this sample gives about 210,000 clones. Input material: blood. The receptors shown here come from a woman aged 25 to 45 in good health. Each CDR3 is given with its conserved first and last residue. A D gene is named only where the DNA matches it firmly.

cdr3_length	v_call	d_call	j_call	cdr3_nt	cdr3_aa
16	TRBV27	TRBD1	TRBJ1-5	TGTGCCAGCAAGGGGTATGGACAGGGCCGGGGTCAGCCCCAGCATTTT	CASKGYGQGRGQPQHF
20	TRBV4-1	TRBD2	TRBJ2-1	TGCGCCAGCAGCCACGGGAGGGGACTAGCGGGGGGCAGCTCCTACAATGAGCAGTTCTTC	CASSHGRGLAGGSSYNEQFF
18	TRBV3-1/TRBV3-2	-	TRBJ1-3	TGTGCCAGCAGGTCATCGGTTCGGGGGCCTGGAGCAGGAAACACCATATATTTT	CASRSSVRGPGAGNTIYF
18	TRBV19	TRBD1	TRBJ1-2	TGTGCCAGTAGACAGGAGTGGACAGGGGGCCGACGGAGCTATGGCTACACCTTC	CASRQEWTGGRRSYGYTF
17	TRBV7-2	-	TRBJ1-6	TGTGCCAGCAGCTTCCTCTTGCCGACCAAGTTAAATTCACCCCTCCACTTT	CASSFLLPTKLNSPLHF
15	TRBV6-5	-	TRBJ1-5	TGTGCCAGCAGTTTCTTAGGCCAGTTAGATCAGCCCCAGCATTTT	CASSFLGQLDQPQHF
13	TRBV9	-	TRBJ2-3	TGTGCCAGCGGCTACAACGGGGCAGATACGCAGTATTTT	CASGYNGADTQYF
12	TRBV2	-	TRBJ2-3	TGTGCCAGCACCGGATGGACAGATACGCAGTATTTT	CASTGWTDTQYF
15	TRBV6-5	TRBD1	TRBJ2-1	TGTGCCAGCAGTTACCGTCCGACAGGGAAAGATGAGCAGTTCTTC	CASSYRPTGKDEQFF
14	TRBV7-2	-	TRBJ2-7	TGTGCCAGCAGCTTAGGAGCGGTTACCTACGAGCAGTACTTC	CASSLGAVTYEQYF
15	TRBV5-1	-	TRBJ1-1	TGCGCCAGCAGCTTGTATCCAGGGGCTAACACTGAAGCTTTCTTT	CASSLYPGANTEAFF
14	TRBV6-2/TRBV6-3	-	TRBJ1-4	TGTGCCAGCAGTTACGGTGCCTACCCTGAAAAACTGTTTTTT	CASSYGAYPEKLFF
12	TRBV5-6	-	TRBJ1-3	TGTGCCAGCAGCTTAACTGGGAACACCATATATTTT	CASSLTGNTIYF
16	TRBV4-1	-	TRBJ2-4	TGCGCCAGCAGCCAAATGGGGATTCTAGCCAAAAACATTCAGTACTTC	CASSQMGILAKNIQYF
16	TRBV9	TRBD1	TRBJ2-2	TGTGCCAGCAGCCCGATGACAGGGTTGAACACCGGGGAGCTGTTTTTT	CASSPMTGLNTGELFF
15	TRBV2	-	TRBJ1-2	TGTGCCAGCAGCGAAGACAGGTCAGCATCCTATGGCTACACCTTC	CASSEDRSASYGYTF
14	TRBV7-6	-	TRBJ1-1	TGTGCCAGCAGCTCGGGACGCATGAACACTGAAGCTTTCTTT	CASSSGRMNTEAFF
17	TRBV19	-	TRBJ1-5	TGTGCCAGTAGTACCCGGGAGGGTAGGCTGTCCACCGTGCCCCAGCATTTT	CASSTREGRLSTVPQHF
13	TRBV5-1	-	TRBJ1-5	TGCGCCAGCAGCTTGCGGCTCGCTCAGCCCCAGCATTTT	CASSLRLAQPQHF
14	TRBV7-3	-	TRBJ2-6	TGTGCCAGCAGCCCCAACCCTGGGGCCAACGTCCTGACTTTC	CASSPNPGANVLTF
20	TRBV24-1	-	TRBJ1-6	TGTGCCACCAGTGATTCGGGGGGGCCCGATAGGAGCTCCTATAATTCACCCCTCCACTTT	CATSDSGGPDRSSYNSPLHF
14	TRBV3-1/TRBV3-2	TRBD1	TRBJ1-2	TGTGCCAGCAGCCCGACAGGGGAGGGCTATGGCTACACCTTC	CASSPTGEGYGYTF
15	TRBV28	-	TRBJ1-1	TGTGCCAGCAGTTCTCCAGGACGGTTGAACACTGAAGCTTTCTTT	CASSSPGRLNTEAFF
13	TRBV20-1	-	TRBJ1-1	TGCAGTGCTAGTACAGATATGAACACTGAAGCTTTCTTT	CSASTDMNTEAFF
16	TRBV27	TRBD1	TRBJ1-5	TGTGCCAGCAGTTTATGGTCAGGGGGAAGGAACCAGCCCCAGCATTTT	CASSLWSGGRNQPQHF
17	TRBV18	-	TRBJ1-3	TGTGCCAGCTCACCAAGGATTGGACAATATTCTGGAAACACCATATATTTT	CASSPRIGQYSGNTIYF
14	TRBV5-1	-	TRBJ2-5	TGCGCCAGCAGCCCCGGACCGGATCAAGAGACCCAGTACTTC	CASSPGPDQETQYF
14	TRBV25-1	TRBD1	TRBJ1-1	TGTGCCAGCAGTTACCAGGGGGAGGACACTGAAGCTTTCTTT	CASSYQGEDTEAFF
13	TRBV4-2	-	TRBJ2-7	TGTGCCAGCAGCCGGCCCGACTCCTACGAGCAGTACTTC	CASSRPDSYEQYF
14	TRBV7-9	-	TRBJ1-6	TGTGCCAGCAGCTTAGGGGGGGGACTTTCACCCCTCCACTTT	CASSLGGGLSPLHF
14	TRBV9	-	TRBJ1-5	TGTGCCAGCAGCGTAGCGGGTGGGGCTCAGCCCCAGCATTTT	CASSVAGGAQPQHF
16	TRBV11-2	-	TRBJ1-3	TGTGCCAGCAGCTTAGTGGGGACAATCTCTGGAAACACCATATATTTT	CASSLVGTISGNTIYF
15	TRBV6-6	TRBD1	TRBJ1-6	TGTGCCAGCAGTTATCGGACAGGGTCTGCTTCACCCCTCCACTTT	CASSYRTGSASPLHF
13	TRBV19	-	TRBJ1-3	TGTGCCAGTAGTATAGTCGGCGGAAACACCATATATTTT	CASSIVGGNTIYF
16	TRBV19	TRBD2	TRBJ2-1	TGTGCCAGTAGTAGGGATAGCGGGGGCTACTACAATGAGCAGTTCTTC	CASSRDSGGYYNEQFF
14	TRBV28	-	TRBJ1-3	TGTGCCAGCAGTTTCGGGGGTTCTGGAAACACCATATATTTT	CASSFGGSGNTIYF
15	TRBV5-1	TRBD1	TRBJ2-7	TGCGCCAGCAGCAGCTCCGGGACAGGGATCTACGAGCAGTACTTC	CASSSSGTGIYEQYF
15	TRBV6-2/TRBV6-3	-	TRBJ1-5	TGTGCCAGCAGTTACTCGGGAGGGCGCAATCAGCCCCAGCATTTT	CASSYSGGRNQPQHF
14	TRBV18	-	TRBJ1-6	TGTGCCAGCTCATTTGACAGGCCCAATTCACCCCTCCACTTT	CASSFDRPNSPLHF
15	TRBV18	-	TRBJ1-1	TGTGCCAGCTCACCGCAAGATACTGCGAACACTGAAGCTTTCTTT	CASSPQDTANTEAFF
11	TRBV2	-	TRBJ2-3	TGTGCCAGCAATATTGTAGATACGCAGTATTTT	CASNIVDTQYF
15	TRBV18	-	TRBJ1-6	TGTGCCAGCTCACCAGGGTTCTCCTATAATTCACCCCTCCACTTT	CASSPGFSYNSPLHF
15	TRBV5-1	TRBD1	TRBJ1-1	TGCGCCAGCAGCCCTAGGACAGGGGAGAGGACTGAAGCTTTCTTT	CASSPRTGERTEAFF
16	TRBV7-9	TRBD1	TRBJ1-3	TGTGCCAGCAGGCCTAGCGGGACAGGGCGAAGAAACACCATATATTTT	CASRPSGTGRRNTIYF
15	TRBV6-6	-	TRBJ1-2	TGTGCCAGCAGTTACCCGGCGGGGGTGAACTATGGCTACACCTTC	CASSYPAGVNYGYTF
15	TRBV7-9	-	TRBJ1-1	TGTGCCAGCAGCCTTATTACAGGGATGAACACTGAAGCTTTCTTT	CASSLITGMNTEAFF
19	TRBV7-9	TRBD2	TRBJ2-4	TGTGCCAGCAGCGGGAGTGGTAGCGGGGGGGCCTGGGCCAAAAACATTCAGTACTTC	CASSGSGSGGAWAKNIQYF
15	TRBV5-1	-	TRBJ2-7	TGCGCCAGCAGCCCCCGGGCAGGGGACCCCTACGAGCAGTACTTC	CASSPRAGDPYEQYF